This T cell receptor beta chain was found in a study of T-cell memory formation after mild COVID-19. Study-wide results and caveats: Second-wave clones reaching peak frequency on day 37 lacked confirmed SARS-CoV-2 specificity. Researchers found some responding clones in pre-infection memory, a sign that cross-reactive memory joined.

MiXCR was run by TCRdb on the 5' RACE reads, yielding one entry per CDR3 protein. This repertoire shows about 280,000 distinct CDR3 sequences, less than 9.5% found once; its top ten account for roughly 23%. This clonotype was found a few times. Its target is not known. This CDR3 has 16 amino acids. The V gene's germline CDR1 is ENHRY and CDR2 SYGVKD. The V segment lost 5 bases and the J segment 6 bases; nucleotides outside the gene matches: 12. This receptor was obtained from a man aged 18 to 29 who had mild COVID-19 (a few samples of this study predate the infection). Cell type and time point are not known. The rearrangement joins TRBV10-3 to TRBJ2-3; 9 positions match TRBD1. Sequencing input: PBMCs or a T cell subset sorted from them (not recorded which). CDR3 nucleotide sequence: TGTGCCATCAGTCTTCGGGGACAGGGAGGGAGTGATACGCAGTATTTT. It specifies CAISLRGQGGSDTQYF.